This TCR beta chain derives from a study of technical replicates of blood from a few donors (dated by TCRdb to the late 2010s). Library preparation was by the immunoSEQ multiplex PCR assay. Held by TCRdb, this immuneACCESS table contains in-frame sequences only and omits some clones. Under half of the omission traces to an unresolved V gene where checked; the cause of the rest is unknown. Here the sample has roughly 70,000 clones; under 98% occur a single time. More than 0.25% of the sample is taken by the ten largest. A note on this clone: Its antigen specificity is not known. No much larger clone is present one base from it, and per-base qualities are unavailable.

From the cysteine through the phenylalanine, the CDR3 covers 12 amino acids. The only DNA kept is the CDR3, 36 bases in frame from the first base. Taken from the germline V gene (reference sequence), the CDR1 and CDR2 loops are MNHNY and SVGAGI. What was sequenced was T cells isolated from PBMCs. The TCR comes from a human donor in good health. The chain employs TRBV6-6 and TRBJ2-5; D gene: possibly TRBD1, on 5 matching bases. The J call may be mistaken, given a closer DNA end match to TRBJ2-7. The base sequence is TGTGCCAGCAGCCGACAGACCTACGAGCAGTACTTC. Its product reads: CASSRQTYEQYF.